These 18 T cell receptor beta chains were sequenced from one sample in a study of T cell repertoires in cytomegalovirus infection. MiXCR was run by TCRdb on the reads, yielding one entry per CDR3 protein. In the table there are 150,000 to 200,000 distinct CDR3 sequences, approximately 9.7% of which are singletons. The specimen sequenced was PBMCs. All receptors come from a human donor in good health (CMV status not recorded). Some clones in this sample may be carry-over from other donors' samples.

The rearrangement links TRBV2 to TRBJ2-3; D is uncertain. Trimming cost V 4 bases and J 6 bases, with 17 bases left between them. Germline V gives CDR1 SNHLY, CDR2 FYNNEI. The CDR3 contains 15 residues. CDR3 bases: TGTGCCAGCAGTGTTCGGCGGACCCGCGACGATACGCAGTATTTT. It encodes CASSVRRTRDDTQYF.

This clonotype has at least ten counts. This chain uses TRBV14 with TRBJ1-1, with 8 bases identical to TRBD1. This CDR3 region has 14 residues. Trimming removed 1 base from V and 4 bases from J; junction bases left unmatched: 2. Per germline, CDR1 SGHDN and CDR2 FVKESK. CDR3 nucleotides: TGTGCCAGCAGCCAAGTTACAGGGGGCACTGAAGCTTTCTTT. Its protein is CASSQVTGGTEAFF.

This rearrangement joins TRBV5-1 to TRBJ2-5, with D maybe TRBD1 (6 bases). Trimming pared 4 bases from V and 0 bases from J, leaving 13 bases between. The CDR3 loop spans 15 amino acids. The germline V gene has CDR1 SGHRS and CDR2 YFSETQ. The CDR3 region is CASSRNGTNQETQYF. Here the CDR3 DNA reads TGCGCCAGCAGCCGTAACGGGACAAACCAAGAGACCCAGTACTTC.

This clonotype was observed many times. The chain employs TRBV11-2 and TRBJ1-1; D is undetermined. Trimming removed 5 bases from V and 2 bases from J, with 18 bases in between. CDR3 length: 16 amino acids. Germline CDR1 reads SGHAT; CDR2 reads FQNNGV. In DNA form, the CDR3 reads TGTGCCAGCAGCGCGCCCCGGACTTCTGGAAACACTGAAGCTTTCTTT. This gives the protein CASSAPRTSGNTEAFF.

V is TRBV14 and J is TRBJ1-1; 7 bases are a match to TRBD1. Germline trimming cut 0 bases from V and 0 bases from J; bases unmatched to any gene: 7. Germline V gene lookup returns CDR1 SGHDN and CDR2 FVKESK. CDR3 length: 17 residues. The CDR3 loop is CASSQDRGTAMNTEAFF. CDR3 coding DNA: TGTGCCAGCAGCCAAGATCGGGGGACAGCCATGAACACTGAAGCTTTCTTT.

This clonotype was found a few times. This CDR3 reads CASSLAPLRGEFTDTQYF. In nucleotides, the CDR3 is TGTGCCAGCAGCCTCGCCCCTCTCCGGGGGGAATTCACAGATACGCAGTATTTT. The rearrangement uses TRBV14 and TRBJ2-3; 7 nucleotides align to TRBD2. J was trimmed by 2 bases and V by 4 bases; bases with no gene match: 15. Germline CDR1 is SGHDN and CDR2 is FVKESK. The CDR3 loop spans 18 amino acids. Using reference TRBV14 and TRBJ2-3 for the parts outside the CDR3, the full variable domain is EAGVTQFPSHSVIEKGQTVTLRCDPISGHDNLYWYRRVMGKEIKFLLHFVKESKQDESGMPNNRFLAERTGGTYSTLKVQPAELEDSGVYFCASSLAPLRGEFTDTQYFGPGTRLTVL.

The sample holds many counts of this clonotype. CDR3 loop: CASSLTHQPQHF. CDR3 DNA sequence: TGTGCCAGCAGTTTGACTCATCAGCCCCAGCATTTT. The chain uses TRBV28 and TRBJ1-5, with unresolved D. Trimming cost V 3 bases and J 5 bases, with 5 bases left between them. The germline CDR1 and CDR2 sequences are MDHEN and SYDVKM. The CDR3 has 12 amino acids.

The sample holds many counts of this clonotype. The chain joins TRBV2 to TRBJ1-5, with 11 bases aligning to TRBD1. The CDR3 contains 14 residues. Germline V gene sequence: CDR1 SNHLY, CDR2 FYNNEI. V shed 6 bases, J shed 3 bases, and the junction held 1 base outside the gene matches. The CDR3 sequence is CASRGQGDNQPQHF. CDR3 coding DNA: TGTGCCAGCAGGGGACAGGGGGACAATCAGCCCCAGCATTTT.

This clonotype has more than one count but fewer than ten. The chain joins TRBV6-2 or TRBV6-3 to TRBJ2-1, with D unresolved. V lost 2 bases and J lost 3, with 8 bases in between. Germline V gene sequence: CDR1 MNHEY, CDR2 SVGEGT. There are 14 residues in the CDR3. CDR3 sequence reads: CASSYKVYYNEQFF. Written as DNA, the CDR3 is TGTGCCAGCAGTTACAAAGTTTACTACAATGAGCAGTTCTTC.

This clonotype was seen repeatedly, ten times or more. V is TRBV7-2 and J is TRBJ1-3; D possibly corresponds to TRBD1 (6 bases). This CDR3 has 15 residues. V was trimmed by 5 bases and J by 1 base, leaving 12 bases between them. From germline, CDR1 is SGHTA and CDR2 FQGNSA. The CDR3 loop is CASSARTGSGNTIYF. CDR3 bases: TGTGCCAGCAGCGCACGAACAGGGTCTGGAAACACCATATATTTT. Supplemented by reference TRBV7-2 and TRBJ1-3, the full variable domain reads GAGVSQSPSNKVTEKGKDVELRCDPISGHTALYWYRQSLGQGLEFLIYFQGNSAPDKSGLPSDRFSAERTGGSVSTLTIQRTQQEDSAVYLCASSARTGSGNTIYFGEGSWLTVV.

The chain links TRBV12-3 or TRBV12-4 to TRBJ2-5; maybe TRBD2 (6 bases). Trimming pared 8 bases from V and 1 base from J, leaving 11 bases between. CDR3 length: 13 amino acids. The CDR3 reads CASGRPGQETQYF. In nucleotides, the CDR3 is TGTGCCAGCGGGAGGCCTGGCCAAGAGACCCAGTACTTC.

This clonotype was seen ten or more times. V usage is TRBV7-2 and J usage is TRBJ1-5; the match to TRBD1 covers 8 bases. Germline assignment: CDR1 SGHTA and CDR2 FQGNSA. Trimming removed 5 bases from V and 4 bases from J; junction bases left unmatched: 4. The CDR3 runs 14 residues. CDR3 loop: CASSQTGGNQPQHF. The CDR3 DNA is TGTGCCAGCAGCCAAACAGGGGGGAATCAGCCCCAGCATTTT.

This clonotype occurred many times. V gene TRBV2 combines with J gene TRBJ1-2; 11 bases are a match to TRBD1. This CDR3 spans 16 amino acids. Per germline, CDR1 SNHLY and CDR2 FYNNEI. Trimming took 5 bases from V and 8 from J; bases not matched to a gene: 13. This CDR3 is CASSRTPPGQGGGYTF. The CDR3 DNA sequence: TGTGCCAGCAGTCGCACTCCCCCGGGACAGGGGGGCGGCTACACCTTC.

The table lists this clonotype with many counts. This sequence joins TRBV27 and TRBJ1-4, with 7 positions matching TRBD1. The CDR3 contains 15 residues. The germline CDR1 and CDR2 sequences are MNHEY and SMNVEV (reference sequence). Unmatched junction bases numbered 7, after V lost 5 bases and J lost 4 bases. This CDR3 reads CASSPSGGVNEKLFF. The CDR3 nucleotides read TGTGCCAGCAGTCCTTCAGGGGGGGTTAATGAAAAACTGTTTTTT.

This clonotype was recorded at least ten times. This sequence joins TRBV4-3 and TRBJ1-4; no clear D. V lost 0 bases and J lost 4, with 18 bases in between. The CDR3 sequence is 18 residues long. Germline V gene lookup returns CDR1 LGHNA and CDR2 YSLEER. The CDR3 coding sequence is TGCGCCAGCAGCCAAGATCTAGTGGGCGTCAAGGGTAATGAAAAACTGTTTTTT. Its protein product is CASSQDLVGVKGNEKLFF.

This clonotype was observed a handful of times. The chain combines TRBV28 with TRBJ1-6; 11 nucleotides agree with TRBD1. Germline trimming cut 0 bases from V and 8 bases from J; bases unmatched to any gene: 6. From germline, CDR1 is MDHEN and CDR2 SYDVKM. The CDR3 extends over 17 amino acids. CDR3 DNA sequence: TGTGCCAGCAGTTTATGGTCGGGGACAGGGGGAGATTCACCCCTCCACTTT. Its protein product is CASSLWSGTGGDSPLHF.

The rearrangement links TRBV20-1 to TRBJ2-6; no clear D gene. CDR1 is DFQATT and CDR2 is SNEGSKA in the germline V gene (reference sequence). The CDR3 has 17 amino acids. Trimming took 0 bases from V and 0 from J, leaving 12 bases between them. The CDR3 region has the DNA TGCAGTGCTAGAGATCGGAGAGCCGACTCTGGGGCCAACGTCCTGACTTTC. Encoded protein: CSARDRRADSGANVLTF.

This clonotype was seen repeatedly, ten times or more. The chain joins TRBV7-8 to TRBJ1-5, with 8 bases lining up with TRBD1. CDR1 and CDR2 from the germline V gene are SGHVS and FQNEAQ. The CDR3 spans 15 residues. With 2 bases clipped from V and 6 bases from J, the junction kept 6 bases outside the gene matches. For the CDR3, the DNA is TGTGCCAGCAGCTTATCGCAGGGGACAGGTCAGCCCCAGCATTTT. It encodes CASSLSQGTGQPQHF.